The next 17 T cell receptor beta chains were all read from a single sample in a study of cytomegalovirus exposure and HLA in healthy donors. With 60 Vbeta and 13 Jbeta primers, the PCR was carried out. The protocol was immunoSEQ multiplex PCR, while the TCRdb copy is restricted to in-frame clones and leaves out a portion. The ten top clones account for about 1.1%, within a sample of 200,000 to 250,000 clones. The specimen was PBMCs. Every receptor here comes from a girl aged 2-10 years in good health and CMV-seropositive.

This chain uses TRBV27 with TRBJ1-2; TRBD1 matches 8 bases. This CDR3 has 16 residues. V gave up 1 base and J gave up 8 bases; unmatched junction bases: 12. Germline V lookup: CDR1 MNHEY, CDR2 SMNVEV (reference sequence). The CDR3 region is CASSLFAQGAAGGYTF. In nucleotides, the CDR3 is TGTGCCAGCAGTTTATTCGCCCAGGGGGCGGCGGGAGGCTACACCTTC.

The chain joins TRBV19 to TRBJ1-2; no definite D call. Germline V CDR1 and CDR2: LNHDA, SQIVND (reference sequence). The V end was cut by 4 bases, the J end by 8 bases, with 11 bases between. The CDR3 is 12 amino acids. The CDR3 sequence is CASSTWERGYTF. The DNA of the CDR3 is TGTGCCAGTAGTACATGGGAGAGGGGCTACACCTTC.

The chain carries TRBV25-1 and TRBJ2-2, with 8 nucleotides matching TRBD1. V trimming: 4 bases; J trimming: 3 bases; junction bases outside the gene matches: 7. Germline CDR1 reads MGHDK; CDR2 reads SYGVNS. This CDR3 is built from 16 residues. This CDR3 reads CASSVWTGPDTGELFF. The CDR3 nucleotides read TGTGCCAGCAGTGTGTGGACAGGGCCTGACACCGGGGAGCTGTTTTTT.

The chain joins TRBV6-5 to TRBJ2-1; 13 bases match TRBD2. V lost 2 bases, J lost 5 bases, and 3 bases stayed unmatched. Per germline, CDR1 MNHEY and CDR2 SVGAGI. This CDR3 has 16 amino acids. Here the CDR3 reads CASSYATSGRDNEQFF. DNA for the CDR3: TGTGCCAGCAGTTACGCTACTAGCGGGAGGGACAATGAGCAGTTCTTC.

This rearrangement joins TRBV5-1 to TRBJ2-2; D is possibly TRBD2 (5 bases). The CDR3 sequence is 17 residues long. V was trimmed by 1 base and J by 0 bases, leaving 13 bases between them. Germline loops: CDR1 SGHRS, CDR2 YFSETQ. The CDR3 loop is CASSLSQAAANTGELFF. The CDR3, as DNA: TGCGCCAGCAGCTTGTCCCAAGCGGCGGCGAACACCGGGGAGCTGTTTTTT.

The J gene is TRBJ1-1, the V gene TRBV19; weak D call: TRBD1 (5 bases). The CDR3 spans 14 residues. V dropped 3 bases and J dropped 4 bases, with 12 bases sitting between them. Germline V gene data show CDR1 as LNHDA and CDR2 as SQIVND (reference sequence). The CDR3 here is CASSISGGITEAFF. In DNA, the CDR3 is TGTGCCAGTAGTATTTCGGGGGGAATCACTGAAGCTTTCTTT.

The rearrangement joins TRBV7-3 to TRBJ1-4, with TRBD1 identical over 7 bases. The CDR3 loop spans 19 amino acids. The ends lost 1 base at V and 8 bases at J; junction bases unmatched: 19. CDR1 is SGHTA and CDR2 is FQGTGA in the germline V gene. The CDR3 sequence: CASSLIKAVLRGRGEKLFF. The CDR3 DNA follows: TGTGCCAGCAGCTTAATAAAGGCAGTCCTGAGGGGGCGTGGGGAAAAACTGTTTTTT.

The chain is built from TRBV2 and TRBJ2-7; 7 bases align to TRBD1. CDR3 length equals 12 residues. Germline V gene sequence: CDR1 SNHLY, CDR2 FYNNEI. V gave up 4 bases and J gave up 8 bases; unmatched junction bases: 5. The CDR3 spells CASSVRQGQQYF. As DNA, the CDR3 is TGTGCCAGCAGTGTCAGACAGGGCCAGCAGTACTTC.

This chain links TRBV7-2 with TRBJ2-1; 11 bases agree with TRBD2. CDR3 length: 14 residues. Looked up from germline, CDR1 is SGHTA and CDR2 is FQGNSA. The CDR3 region has the DNA TGTGCGGGACCGGGACTAGCGGATTACAATGAGCAGTTCTTC. Translation gives CAGPGLADYNEQFF.

The J gene is TRBJ2-5, the V gene TRBV7-2; the match to TRBD1 covers 9 bases. CDR3 length equals 16 residues. Trimming removed 5 bases from V and 6 bases from J; junction bases left unmatched: 13. Per the germline V gene, CDR1 is SGHTA and CDR2 is FQGNSA. The CDR3 loop is CASSNPRTGVDKTQYF. CDR3 bases: TGTGCCAGCAGCAACCCCCGGACAGGGGTCGACAAGACCCAGTACTTC.

The gene calls are TRBV6-4 and TRBJ2-2; D unresolved. The V end was cut by 3 bases, the J end by 0 bases, with 5 bases between. The CDR3 runs 14 residues. CDR1 and CDR2 from the germline V gene are MRHNA and SNTAGT. Here the CDR3 DNA reads TGTGCCAGCAGTGAACAGACGAACACCGGGGAGCTGTTTTTT. Its translation is CASSEQTNTGELFF.

The rearrangement joins TRBV7-2 to TRBJ1-6; no reliable D call. The CDR3 runs to 11 residues. V gave up 1 base and J gave up 16 bases, with 8 bases separating them. Germline V gene lookup returns CDR1 SGHTA and CDR2 FQGNSA. The CDR3 spells CASSLDTLLHF. The DNA of the CDR3 is TGTGCCAGCAGCTTAGATACTTTGCTCCACTTT.

The chain joins TRBV10-1 to TRBJ1-1; 8 bases align to TRBD1. Germline CDR1 and CDR2: WNHNN and SYGVQD (reference sequence). V dropped 2 bases and J dropped 11; count of bases not matched to a gene: 10. This CDR3 comprises 14 residues. The CDR3 DNA reads as TGCGCCAGCAGTGAGCCTGGACAGGGTCTTTCTGCTTTCTTT. As protein: CASSEPGQGLSAFF.

The chain has TRBV6-5 and TRBJ2-1, with D unresolved. V dropped 6 bases and J dropped 4 bases, with 4 bases sitting between them. From germline, CDR1 is MNHEY and CDR2 SVGAGI. The length of the CDR3 is 11 residues. CDR3 amino acids: CASRQYNEQFF. CDR3 in DNA: TGTGCCAGCAGACAATACAATGAGCAGTTCTTC.

This chain links TRBV10-3 with TRBJ2-1; D is ambiguous. From germline, CDR1 is ENHRY and CDR2 SYGVKD. V gave up 0 bases and J gave up 4 bases, with 16 bases separating them. The CDR3 covers 17 residues. The CDR3 protein is CAISESAGSNPYNEQFF. CDR3 nucleotides: TGTGCCATCAGTGAGTCGGCCGGGTCCAACCCTTACAATGAGCAGTTCTTC.

V gene TRBV5-1 combines with J gene TRBJ1-2; possibly TRBD1 for D (6 bases). V lost 1 base to trimming and J lost 6 bases, with 7 bases between them. The germline V gene has CDR1 SGHRS and CDR2 YFSETQ. The CDR3 length is 12 residues. The DNA for the CDR3 is TGCGCCAGCAGCTTGTCAGGGGATGGCTACACCTTC. It encodes CASSLSGDGYTF.

The chain links TRBV5-1 to TRBJ2-7, with D possibly TRBD2 on 5 matching bases. The length of the CDR3 is 13 residues. Trimming took off 2 bases at V and 5 bases at J, with 11 bases between the two ends. CDR1 SGHRS and CDR2 YFSETQ come from the germline V gene. The chain's CDR3 is CASSLTRLDEQYF. CDR3 sequence (DNA): TGCGCCAGCAGCTTAACTAGGTTGGACGAGCAGTACTTC.